This TCR beta chain originates from a study of T cell clonality in common variable immunodeficiency. Study outcomes and limitations: Compared with healthy controls, CVID subjects showed increased TCRbeta clonality, mostly in about a third. Fewer deletions and N-nucleotide insertions were reportedly seen in common variable immunodeficiency TCR beta sequences.

Blood came from CVID subjects not ill and not taking immunomodulatory or immunosuppressive medication. Blood samples were heparinized, about 5 to 9 ml per donor. Data came from immunoSEQ multiplex PCR; TCRdb stores just in-frame clones and leaves some out. Sampling found 25,000 to 30,000 clones, none seen once. Trimming cost V 1 base and J 7 bases, with 11 bases left between them. The germline V gene has CDR1 MNHEY and CDR2 SVGEGT. CDR3 size: 14 residues. This clone was observed a few times. As yet, its antigen is unknown. The read gets to within 3 residues of the CDR3 end, and the germline J gene fills in the rest.

What was sequenced was peripheral blood mononuclear cells. This clonotype was obtained from a human donor with common variable immunodeficiency. The V gene is TRBV6-2 or TRBV6-3, the J gene TRBJ1-5; D may be TRBD1 (5 bases). The CDR3 is CASSYYGGAQPQHF. The covered CDR3 bases are TGTGCCAGCAGTTACTACGGGGGTGCCCAGCCC.